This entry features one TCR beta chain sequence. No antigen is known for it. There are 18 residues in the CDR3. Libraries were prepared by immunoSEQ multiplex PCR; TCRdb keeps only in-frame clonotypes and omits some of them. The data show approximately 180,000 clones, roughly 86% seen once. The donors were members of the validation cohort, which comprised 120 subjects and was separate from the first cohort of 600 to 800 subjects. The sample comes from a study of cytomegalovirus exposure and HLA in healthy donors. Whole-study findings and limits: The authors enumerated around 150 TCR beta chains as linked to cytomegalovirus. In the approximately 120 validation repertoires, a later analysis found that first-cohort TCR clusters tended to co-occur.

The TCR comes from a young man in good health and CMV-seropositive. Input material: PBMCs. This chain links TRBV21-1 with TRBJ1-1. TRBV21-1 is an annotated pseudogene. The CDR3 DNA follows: TGTGCCAGCAGCAAAGGAGGGTACAACGTTTCCATGAACACTGAAGCTTTCTTT. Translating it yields CASSKGGYNVSMNTEAFF.